This T cell receptor (beta chain) emerged from a study of blood T cell repertoires in COVID-19 (TCRdb year 2020). Broadly, across the study: Samples covering the acute and convalescent phases of COVID-19 were provided by collaborators in the United States, Italy and Spain. The material from the prospective study consisted of cDNA or gDNA derived from T cells, B-cell-depleted T cells, or PBMCs. The dataset comprised deeply sampled blood TCRbeta repertoires from subjects exposed to, actively infected with, or recovered from COVID-19. The repertoires were made available in a free public database intended to serve as a resource for research on the immune response to SARS-CoV-2. The samples were drawn from the first 160 participants of the ongoing ImmuneRACE study and from roughly 1,300 subjects provided by 6 global collaborators. Sample metadata almost always included a de-identified subject ID, COVID-19 status, age in years and sex. Where available, HLA class I and class II types were obtained from metadata supplied by the sample provider rather than from assay-based typing. Overall results and qualifications from the work: How much clinical and demographic metadata was included differed by source and by participant, and the metadata was provided uncurated.

V is shortened by 4 bases, J by 3 bases, and the region joining them spans 13 bases. Via the germline V gene, CDR1 is SQVTM and CDR2 ANQGSEA. Measured from the cysteine to the phenylalanine, the CDR3 is 13 residues long. Just CDR3 DNA is preserved here, 39 bases in frame from base 1. Details on this clone: Its recognized antigen is unknown. Base qualities are not at hand, and no much larger clone is one base apart.

Whole blood was collected in K2EDTA tubes by collaborating institutions according to the institutions' own protocols. For TCRbeta analysis, collaborators shipped samples in one of three forms: frozen whole blood, isolated PBMCs, or DNA extracted from either of those sample types. The immunoSEQ Assay, a bias-controlled multiplex PCR, was used to amplify TCRbeta CDR3 regions from genomic DNA. The original methods were these. The number of nucleated cells in each sample was estimated from the amplification of reference gene primers within the assay. To quantify the absolute abundance of each unique TCRbeta CDR3 rearrangement, sequence reads were collapsed and filtered. For each sample, productive Simpson clonality was calculated as the square root of Simpson's diversity index over productive rearrangements. TCRdb re-hosts the immuneACCESS table, in-frame sequences only. Its copies lack some clones; in the studies checked, an unresolved V gene accounts for under half of them, and the cause for the rest is not known. Clone size and the V and J calls come from that table; the DNA yielded D and trimming. The sample profile shows 150,000 to 200,000 clones; about 86% of them were found once. The biggest ten clones account for roughly 7% of the sample.

This sequence originates from a man aged 50 or older with active or convalescent COVID-19. The sample was peripheral blood. This chain is built from TRBV29-1 and TRBJ2-7; a tentative D call is TRBD2 (5 bases match). The CDR3 is CSVGDYRDYEQYF. The DNA sequence is given as TGCAGCGTTGGAGATTACCGGGACTACGAGCAGTACTTC.